The rows below give T cell receptor beta chains drawn from one sample of a study of T cell repertoires in cytomegalovirus infection. TCRdb analysed the reads with MiXCR anew, one entry per CDR3 protein. The table records some 700,000 distinct CDR3 sequences, approximately 40% of them present only once. Material: PBMCs. Every receptor here comes from a human donor in good health (CMV status not recorded). Some clones in this sample may be carry-over from other donors' samples. Each CDR3 is given with its conserved first and last residue. D genes are given only for firm matches. Rows may omit the clone size; those that give it use once, few, many or a size class.

d_call | j_call | v_call | clone_size | cdr3_nt | cdr3_aa
- | TRBJ2-2 | TRBV2 | - | TGTGCCAGCAGGGACAGTACGAACACCGGGGAGCTGTTTTTT | CASRDSTNTGELFF
- | TRBJ1-5 | TRBV28 | - | TGTGCCAGCAGTTTCCCACCTGTGGAGGAGGGATATCAGCCCCAGCATTTT | CASSFPPVEEGYQPQHF
- | TRBJ2-2 | TRBV4-2 | few | TGTGCCAGCAGCCAAGATACTTTCAGCACCGGGGAGCTGTTTTTT | CASSQDTFSTGELFF
- | TRBJ1-1 | TRBV7-9 | - | TGTGCCAGCAGCTCACGGGGTGAGGGGGAAAGAGGAAACACTGAAGCTTTCTTT | CASSSRGEGERGNTEAFF
- | TRBJ2-1 | TRBV11-2 | - | TGTGCCAGCAACTATGGGACTGAGCAGTTCTTC | CASNYGTEQFF
TRBD2 | TRBJ2-1 | TRBV4-1 | - | TGTGCCAGCAGCCAGCGGGGGAACAGCTACAATGAGCAGTTCTTC | CASSQRGNSYNEQFF
- | TRBJ1-1 | TRBV20-1 | - | TGCAGTGCCAATGGACAGCCCATGAACACTGAAGCTTTCTTT | CSANGQPMNTEAFF
- | TRBJ1-1 | TRBV20-1 | - | TGCAGTGCTTCTAATCTAGATACTGAAGCTTTCTTT | CSASNLDTEAFF
- | TRBJ1-1 | TRBV28 | few | TGTGCCAGCAGCCCCCCAAGTAGTGAGGGATATCGAAACACTGAAGCTTTCTTT | CASSPPSSEGYRNTEAFF
TRBD2 | TRBJ2-7 | TRBV25-1 | - | TGTGCCAGCAGGGGGGGGACTAGCGAGACCTACGAGCAGTACTTC | CASRGGTSETYEQYF
- | TRBJ2-7 | TRBV6-1 | few | TGTGCCAGCAGCAATAGGGGAGGTGTGGACTACGAGCAGTACTTC | CASSNRGGVDYEQYF
- | TRBJ1-2 | TRBV4-1 | - | TGCGCCAGCAGCCAAGGAAAAGGGCTTATGAACTATGGCTACACCTTC | CASSQGKGLMNYGYTF
- | TRBJ2-1 | TRBV7-8 | - | TGTGCCAGCAGCCCGTATTGGGGGAGTTCCTACAATGAGCAGTTCTTC | CASSPYWGSSYNEQFF
TRBD1 | TRBJ1-4 | TRBV28 | few | TGTGCCAGCACCCCGGGGGGGACAGGGGACGAAAAACTGTTTTTT | CASTPGGTGDEKLFF
TRBD2 | TRBJ2-1 | TRBV7-2 | many | TGTGCCAGCGTGGGAAAAGCGGGAAGGTACAATGAGCAGTTCTTC | CASVGKAGRYNEQFF
TRBD1 | TRBJ2-5 | TRBV10-3 | few | TGTGCCATCAGAAAGGGACAGGGGGGGCAAGAGACCCAGTACTTC | CAIRKGQGGQETQYF
TRBD1 | TRBJ1-2 | TRBV6-5 | - | TGTGCCAGCAAAGGGACAGGGAGATTTTATGGCTACACCTTC | CASKGTGRFYGYTF
- | TRBJ2-1 | TRBV4-1 | few | TGCGCCAGCAGCCAAGACGAACAGAGAGACAATGAGCAGTTCTTC | CASSQDEQRDNEQFF
- | TRBJ1-4 | TRBV20-1 | - | TGCAGTGCTAGAGGGGGAGGGGGAAAACTGTTTTTT | CSARGGGGKLFF
TRBD2 | TRBJ2-7 | TRBV5-6 | - | TGTGCCAGCAGCTACAGCGGGAGGGCCGGGCACGAGCAGTACTTC | CASSYSGRAGHEQYF
- | TRBJ2-5 | TRBV7-3 | - | TGTGCCAGCAGCCCCGGGACTCACTCAAGAGAGACCCAGTACTTC | CASSPGTHSRETQYF
- | TRBJ2-5 | TRBV28 | few | TGTGCCAGCAGTTGGGACATAACCGAGACCCAGTACTTC | CASSWDITETQYF
- | TRBJ2-3 | TRBV7-2 | many | TGTGCCAGCAGCTTAGGGTCCCACGTCACAGATACGCAGTATTTT | CASSLGSHVTDTQYF
- | TRBJ1-1 | TRBV20-1 | - | TGCAGTGCCAGAATGACCTGGACCGGTTACACTGAAGCTTTCTTT | CSARMTWTGYTEAFF
TRBD1 | TRBJ1-1 | TRBV7-3 | many | TGTGCCAGCAGCTTACGACAGGGCGGTATTGAAGGTGAAGCTTTCTTT | CASSLRQGGIEGEAFF
- | TRBJ1-2 | TRBV2 | few | TGTGCCAGCAGTGAGTTGGGCCAGAGTAACTATGGCTACACCTTC | CASSELGQSNYGYTF
TRBD2 | TRBJ2-3 | TRBV2 | few | TGTGCCAGCAGTCCACTAGCGGGAGTGCCGAGTTTACTGGATACGCAGTATTTT | CASSPLAGVPSLLDTQYF
- | TRBJ1-3 | TRBV7-6 | - | TGTGCCAGCAGCTCCGGAACCACCATATATTTT | CASSSGTTIYF
TRBD2 | TRBJ2-1 | TRBV11-2 | - | TGTGCCAGCAGCCGTGCGACGGGGGGAACTTATGAGCAGTTCTTC | CASSRATGGTYEQFF
- | TRBJ2-1 | TRBV6-1 | many | TGTGCCAGCAGTGGGCGGGCAGGGAGTCATGAGCAGTTCTTC | CASSGRAGSHEQFF
- | TRBJ2-7 | TRBV3-1 | - | TGTGCCAGCAGCCAAGCAACAGCCTACGAGCAGTACTTC | CASSQATAYEQYF